A single sample is the source of the 11 T cell receptor beta chains below, sequenced in a study of T cells in Graves' hyperthyroidism and ophthalmopathy. TCR beta CDR3 sequences were amplified from RNA transcripts. First-round RT-PCR targeting the TCR CDR3 was performed with the HTBI primer set. TCRdb redid the calling of the multiplex PCR reads with MiXCR, one entry per CDR3 protein. This sample has roughly 500,000 distinct CDR3 sequences, with under 60% found just once. The sample consisted of peripheral blood or thyroid tissue (not recorded which). The receptors here all came from an adult woman with Graves' disease, either hyperthyroidism or ophthalmopathy (not recorded which).

Comments on this clonotype: A junction end diverges from the germline sequence, so it may reflect a read error. The chain recombines TRBV10-3 with TRBJ2-7; D remains ambiguous. CDR3 size: 15 residues. Germline V gene lookup returns CDR1 ENHRY and CDR2 SYGVKD. CDR3 bases: TGTGCCAGCAGCGCCTACGCCCGAAACTCCTACGGGCAGTGCTTC. It encodes CASSAYARNSYGQCF.

This clonotype was seen ten or more times. V gene TRBV6-1 combines with J gene TRBJ1-5, with D possibly matching TRBD1 (5 bases). Germline V gene lookup returns CDR1 MNHNS and CDR2 SASEGT. The CDR3 runs to 16 residues. V lost 8 bases and J 0 bases, leaving 17 bases between the germline ends. In DNA, the CDR3 is TGTGCCAGCCGCCTCCCACGAGGGGCTAGCAATCAGCCCCAGCATTTT. This translates into CASRLPRGASNQPQHF.

The V and J genes are TRBV19 and TRBJ1-1; D is uncertain. Germline values: CDR1 LNHDA, CDR2 SQIVND (reference sequence). Trimming took 9 bases from V and 3 from J, leaving 26 bases between them. The CDR3 is 17 residues long. The CDR3 region is CASSLDLAALSDTEAFF. CDR3 bases: TGTGCCAGCAGTTTAGATTTGGCGGCGCTATCGGACACTGAAGCTTTCTTT.

This clonotype was detected many times. The J gene is TRBJ1-4, the V gene TRBV7-8; D is undetermined. V was clipped by 2 bases and J by 7 bases, with 17 bases between them. The CDR3 totals 16 residues. Germline V gene sequence: CDR1 SGHVS, CDR2 FQNEAQ. For the CDR3, the DNA is TGTGCCAGCAGCTTATTAAGGCAGACCCGGGGTGAAAAACTGTTTTTT. Translation gives CASSLLRQTRGEKLFF.

The chain carries TRBV29-1 and TRBJ2-7, with 8 bases fitting TRBD1. Trimming took 6 bases from V and 3 from J; bases not matched to a gene: 13. This CDR3 spans 15 amino acids. From germline, CDR1 is SQVTM and CDR2 ANQGSEA. CDR3 in amino acids: CSVRIDRDRNYEQYF. The CDR3, as DNA: TGCAGCGTCAGAATTGACCGGGACAGGAACTACGAGCAGTACTTC.

The table lists this clonotype with many counts. This chain links TRBV5-1 with TRBJ2-2; tentative D call: TRBD2 (5 bases). The V and J ends lost 5 bases and 1 base respectively, with 12 bases between them. Germline values: CDR1 SGHRS, CDR2 YFSETQ. CDR3 length equals 15 residues. CDR3 region: CASRLSGLNTGELFF. CDR3 DNA: TGCGCCAGCAGGCTGAGCGGTTTGAACACCGGGGAGCTGTTTTTT.

The rearrangement joins TRBV14 to TRBJ1-6; D ambiguous. The CDR3 consists of 14 residues. CDR1 is SGHDN, CDR2 FVKESK, per germline. The germline V and J ends were trimmed by 4 bases and 7 bases, with 11 bases remaining between them. CDR3 nucleotide sequence: TGTGCCAGCAGCCGGGCTAGCGGGAATTCACCCCTCCACTTT. This translates into CASSRASGNSPLHF.

The V gene is TRBV24-1, the J gene TRBJ1-5, with D tentatively TRBD1 (6 bases). CDR3 length equals 15 residues. The germline V gene has CDR1 KGHDR and CDR2 SFDVKD. The V and J ends lost 5 bases and 5 bases respectively, with 15 bases between them. For the CDR3, the DNA is TGTGCCACCAGTGGAGGGGGACGTGGCGATCAGCCCCAGCATTTT. This encodes CATSGGGRGDQPQHF.

The chain is built from TRBV29-1 and TRBJ1-1, with D possibly TRBD1 on 5 matching bases. Trimming left V 4 bases short and J 8 bases short, with 11 bases between. This CDR3 has 11 residues. Germline CDR1 SQVTM, CDR2 ANQGSEA. CDR3 sequence: CSVGRAGEAFF. CDR3 DNA sequence: TGCAGCGTTGGGCGAGCAGGGGAAGCTTTCTTT.

The chain carries TRBV6-2 or TRBV6-3 and TRBJ2-7; D may match TRBD1 or TRBD2 (5 bases each). CDR3 length equals 14 residues. The germline V gene encodes CDR1 MNHEY and CDR2 SVGEGT. Trimming removed 8 bases from V and 2 bases from J, with 16 bases in between. The CDR3 sequence: CASLNPGATYEQYF. The DNA of the CDR3 is TGTGCCAGCCTTAATCCCGGGGCGACCTACGAGCAGTACTTC.

This clonotype was seen at least ten times. The chain employs TRBV7-6 and TRBJ2-2, with D hard to call. V was cut by 1 base and J by 10 bases, with 7 bases left in between. Germline V gene data show CDR1 as SGHVS and CDR2 as FNYEAQ. This CDR3 spans 12 amino acids. DNA of the CDR3: TGTGCCAGCAGCTTAGACCTAGTGGAGCTGTTTTTT. Amino acids: CASSLDLVELFF. Full variable domain (missing parts from reference TRBV7-6 and TRBJ2-2): GAGVSQSPRYKVTKRGQDVALRCDPISGHVSLYWYRQALGQGPEFLTYFNYEAQQDKSGLPNDRFSAERPEGSISTLTIQRTEQRDSAMYRCASSLDLVELFFGEGSRLTVL.